A single sample gave rise to the 7 T cell receptor beta chains below, sequenced in a study of human T cells and chemical hapten exposure (dated by TCRdb to the early 2020s). The library came from RACE. Sequencing was carried out with a NextSeq 500. TCRdb redid the processing of the public reads, applying fastp at Q25 and MiXCR, and retained in-frame beta chains. Rows are combined by CDR3 protein, so each entry shows the most common genes and DNA. The sample table holds approximately 97,000 distinct CDR3 sequences, of which 8.5% to 9% were seen once. About 3.1% of the sample lies in the top ten. Sample time point, as interpreted from the label and publication: healthy volunteer bleed at 2 weeks. Unfractionated whole blood was collected in Tempus Blood RNA tubes, and total RNA was extracted from that blood. The sample comprised whole blood. These receptors were obtained from a female donor in good health. Some clones in this sample may be carry-over from other donors' samples.

The chain carries TRBV20-1 and TRBJ2-3; a possible D gene is TRBD2 (6 bases). Germline CDR1 is DFQATT and CDR2 is SNEGSKA (reference sequence). Between the trimmed V and J ends, which lost 0 bases and 4 bases, there was a span of 17 bases. The CDR3 sequence is 16 residues long. The chain's CDR3 is CSARDPAGGTPDTQYF. The CDR3 DNA sequence: TGCAGTGCTAGAGATCCGGCCGGCGGGACCCCAGATACGCAGTATTTT.

At least ten counts were recorded for this clonotype. The chain combines TRBV7-2 with TRBJ2-3, with D uncertain. V was clipped by 0 bases and J by 7 bases, with 17 bases between them. The CDR3 is made up of 16 amino acids. From germline, CDR1 is SGHTA and CDR2 FQGNSA. The CDR3 sequence is CASSLAQTDGQNTQYF. DNA of the CDR3: TGTGCCAGCAGCTTAGCCCAAACAGACGGTCAGAATACGCAGTATTTT. Full variable domain (rest looked up from reference TRBV7-2 and TRBJ2-3): GAGVSQSPSNKVTEKGKDVELRCDPISGHTALYWYRQSLGQGLEFLIYFQGNSAPDKSGLPSDRFSAERTGGSVSTLTIQRTQQEDSAVYLCASSLAQTDGQNTQYFGPGTRLTVL.

The table lists this clonotype with a few counts. The V call is TRBV7-8, the J call TRBJ2-3; tentatively, D is TRBD2 (6 bases). CDR3 length equals 16 residues. Trimming shortened V by 5 bases and J by 1 base, and 16 bases separated the two germline ends. From germline, CDR1 is SGHVS and CDR2 FQNEAQ. CDR3 in DNA: TGTGCCAGCAGCCTTACTGACGGGAGAGGCACAGATACGCAGTATTTT. Its translation: CASSLTDGRGTDTQYF.

This clonotype was picked up a small number of times. V usage is TRBV27 and J usage is TRBJ1-5; D is possibly TRBD1 (5 bases). Trimming pared 3 bases from V and 6 bases from J, leaving 9 bases between. Germline loops: CDR1 MNHEY, CDR2 SMNVEV (reference sequence). This CDR3 is built from 13 residues. CDR3 region: CASSLGEGQPQHF. CDR3 nucleotides: TGTGCCAGCAGTTTGGGGGAAGGTCAGCCCCAGCATTTT.

This clonotype was seen ten or more times. The genes are TRBV20-1 and TRBJ2-1; TRBD1 matches at 8 bases. V was clipped by 3 bases and J by 7 bases; unmatched bases: 2. The germline CDR1 and CDR2 sequences are DFQATT and SNEGSKA (reference sequence). This CDR3 is 12 amino acids long. The CDR3 protein is CSARTGENEQFF. CDR3 nucleotides: TGCAGTGCTAGGACAGGGGAAAATGAGCAGTTCTTC.

This clonotype was seen ten or more times. V gene TRBV20-1 combines with J gene TRBJ2-3, with 16 bases that match TRBD2. V was clipped by 6 bases and J by 0 bases; unmatched bases: 6. The germline CDR1 and CDR2 sequences are DFQATT and SNEGSKA (reference sequence). The CDR3 has 17 amino acids. CDR3 in amino acids: CSASGTSGRGSTDTQYF. In DNA, the CDR3 is TGCAGTGCGTCCGGGACTAGCGGGAGGGGGAGCACAGATACGCAGTATTTT.

Here the CDR3 reads CASSPEGGYEQYF. The CDR3 bases are TGTGCCAGCAGTCCTGAAGGGGGGTACGAGCAGTACTTC. The chain combines TRBV12-3 or TRBV12-4 with TRBJ2-7; D assignment may be TRBD1 or TRBD2 (6 bases each). V was clipped by 5 bases and J by 4 bases, with 12 bases between them. CDR3 size: 13 residues.